Below, 11 T cell receptor beta chains from the same sample are listed, as sequenced in a study of sequential checkpoint blockade in melanoma. Specified treatment: randomized to nivolumab then ipilimumab (arm A) or the reverse (arm B). Measured with immunoSEQ multiplex PCR; TCRdb has only the in-frame clones, and not every one. The data hold about 20,000 clones, with around 80% observed a single time. The sample was CD8+ T cells sorted from blood (inferred from file names), taken from a patient given nivolumab and ipilimumab in sequence. These TCRs come from a human donor with melanoma.

The gene calls are TRBV7-8 and TRBJ2-7; D not certain. This CDR3 has 13 amino acids. The ends were cut back, 9 bases at V and 5 bases at J, with 17 bases in the middle. Per germline, CDR1 SGHVS and CDR2 FQNEAQ. The CDR3 sequence is CASFHGWRDEQYF. CDR3 in DNA: TGTGCCAGTTTCCACGGGTGGCGCGACGAGCAGTACTTC.

V usage is TRBV27 and J usage is TRBJ2-7, with D unresolved. The V and J ends lost 5 bases and 4 bases respectively, with 12 bases between them. Germline CDR1 and CDR2: MNHEY and SMNVEV (reference sequence). The CDR3 is 13 amino acids. The CDR3 loop is CASSLRVSYEQYF. CDR3 nucleotide sequence: TGTGCCAGCAGTCTTCGGGTGTCTTACGAGCAGTACTTC.

This rearrangement joins TRBV27 to TRBJ2-1; perhaps TRBD2 as D (5 bases). The V end was cut by 0 bases, the J end by 8 bases, with 5 bases between. The CDR3 totals 12 residues. Germline assignment: CDR1 MNHEY and CDR2 SMNVEV (reference sequence). CDR3 DNA: TGTGCCAGCAGTTTATCGAGGGATGAGCAGTTCTTC. It specifies CASSLSRDEQFF.

The chain is built from TRBV11-2 and TRBJ2-7; no clear D gene. Trimming pared 0 bases from V and 1 base from J, leaving 10 bases between. Germline V CDR1 and CDR2: SGHAT, FQNNGV. The CDR3 runs 15 residues. The CDR3 coding sequence is TGTGCCAGCAGCTTAGATCTGACTCCTTCCTACGAGCAGTACTTC. Its translation is CASSLDLTPSYEQYF. The complete variable domain, with remaining parts taken from reference TRBV11-2 and TRBJ2-7, reads EAGVAQSPRYKIIEKRQSVAFWCNPISGHATLYWYQQILGQGPKLLIQFQNNGVVDDSQLPKDRFSAERLKGVDSTLKIQPAKLEDSAVYLCASSLDLTPSYEQYFGPGTRLTVT.

This chain joins TRBV7-2 and TRBJ1-1; D is unclear. Germline loops: CDR1 SGHTA, CDR2 FQGNSA. Trimming removed 6 bases from V and 11 bases from J, with 13 bases in between. The CDR3 runs to 11 residues. The CDR3 DNA reads as TGTGCCAGCAGAATTAATACCAGGGCTTTCTTT. Translating it yields CASRINTRAFF.

The V and J genes are TRBV11-2 and TRBJ2-7; D call uncertain. There are 13 residues in the CDR3. Germline V CDR1 and CDR2: SGHAT, FQNNGV. The ends were cut back, 3 bases at V and 0 bases at J, with 6 bases in the middle. The chain's CDR3 is CASSFYSSYEQYF. Written as DNA, the CDR3 is TGTGCCAGCAGCTTCTACAGCTCCTACGAGCAGTACTTC.

This clone was counted only a few times. V usage is TRBV2 and J usage is TRBJ2-7; D remains ambiguous. V was pared by 1 base and J by 2 bases, with 6 bases between. The V gene's germline CDR1 is SNHLY and CDR2 FYNNEI. The CDR3 has 13 residues. CDR3 loop: CASSEGTAYEQYF. The CDR3 coding sequence is TGTGCCAGCAGTGAAGGTACAGCCTACGAGCAGTACTTC.

This clone turned up a few times. The rearrangement joins TRBV28 to TRBJ2-7, with 7 bases that match TRBD1. Unmatched junction bases numbered 9, after V lost 4 bases and J lost 3 bases. The CDR3 totals 15 residues. From germline, CDR1 is MDHEN and CDR2 SYDVKM. The chain's CDR3 is CASSSTTGSHYEQYF. CDR3 nucleotide sequence: TGTGCCAGCAGTTCGACGACAGGGAGCCACTACGAGCAGTACTTC.

V and J are TRBV15 and TRBJ2-5, with 8 bases aligning to TRBD1. The J call may be mistaken, given a closer DNA end match to TRBJ2-7. The length of the CDR3 is 15 residues. Germline CDR1 reads LNHNV; CDR2 reads YYDKDF (reference sequence). CDR3 region: CATSIGQGGSYEQYF. Here the CDR3 DNA reads TGTGCCACCAGCATAGGACAGGGAGGCTCCTACGAGCAGTACTTC.

The rearrangement links TRBV5-1 to TRBJ2-2, with a weak D call TRBD2 (6 bases). Germline V CDR1 and CDR2: SGHRS, YFSETQ. The CDR3 is 15 residues long. V lost 0 bases and J 1 base, leaving 7 bases between the germline ends. CDR3 loop: CASSLVGGNTGELFF. The CDR3 bases are TGCGCCAGCAGCTTGGTGGGGGGGAACACCGGGGAGCTGTTTTTT.

The J gene is TRBJ2-7, the V gene TRBV6-5; TRBD1 aligns across 9 bases. CDR1 is MNHEY, CDR2 SVGAGI, per germline. The CDR3 extends over 14 amino acids. V lost 5 bases and J lost 4; bases outside the gene matches: 6. CDR3: CASSPGTGRYEQYF. Written as DNA, the CDR3 is TGTGCCAGCAGTCCCGGGACAGGGCGTTACGAGCAGTACTTC.